One sample yielded the 10 T cell receptor beta chains listed below, sequenced in a study of T cells in Graves' hyperthyroidism and ophthalmopathy (dated by TCRdb to between 2018 and 2020). Library generation was performed with multiplex PCR. The sample was run on an Illumina HiSeq 2000. TCR beta CDR3 regions were amplified from RNA transcripts. For the first round of RT-PCR on the TCR CDR3, the HTBI primer set was used together with the Qiagen OneStep RT-PCR kit. TCRdb took the public reads, trimmed them with fastp at Q25, ran MiXCR for clone calling and kept in-frame beta chains. Rows are unified per CDR3 protein, each entry keeping the most common DNA and genes. The sample table contains approximately 560,000 distinct CDR3 sequences; only one count was recorded for 35% to 55% of them. 8% to 8.5% of the sample rests with the top ten. The sample was peripheral blood or thyroid tissue (not recorded which). Every receptor here comes from a woman younger than 35 with Graves' hyperthyroidism. Donor details come from another sample of the same person, matched by shared clones.

The genes are TRBV12-3 or TRBV12-4 and TRBJ1-6; D gene ambiguous. Trimming removed 1 base at V and 5 bases at J, with 9 bases between. This CDR3 is built from 15 residues. CDR3: CASSLGRRDNSPLHF. The CDR3 bases are TGTGCCAGCAGTTTAGGTCGCCGGGATAATTCACCCCTCCACTTT.

The sample holds many counts of this clonotype. The chain couples TRBV19 to TRBJ1-2; D may be TRBD1 (5 bases). CDR1 LNHDA and CDR2 SQIVND come from the germline V gene (reference sequence). V was trimmed by 4 bases and J by 0 bases, leaving 9 bases between them. The CDR3 covers 14 residues. The CDR3 bases are TGTGCCAGTAGTAGTAGGGGATCTAACTATGGCTACACCTTC. This gives the protein CASSSRGSNYGYTF.

This clonotype was counted many times. V and J are TRBV7-9 and TRBJ1-2; 8 bases align to TRBD1. V lost 4 bases to trimming and J lost 4 bases; unmatched junction nucleotides: 5. CDR3 size: 14 residues. Germline V gives CDR1 SEHNR, CDR2 FQNEAQ (reference sequence). The CDR3 reads CASSWTGSIYGYTF. The CDR3 bases are TGTGCCAGCAGCTGGACAGGGAGCATCTATGGCTACACCTTC.

The chain joins TRBV6-1 to TRBJ1-5; a weak D match, TRBD1 (5 bases). V lost 5 bases and J lost 2, with 13 bases in between. The length of the CDR3 is 15 residues. The germline V gene encodes CDR1 MNHNS and CDR2 SASEGT. DNA for the CDR3: TGTGCCAGCAGTCAAAGGGGTATTGGCAATCAGCCCCAGCATTTT. It encodes CASSQRGIGNQPQHF.

The CDR3 nucleotides read TGTGCCACCAGTGAAGCAGGGGAATGGGGAAAACTGTTTTTT. Protein product: CATSEAGEWGKLFF. V usage is TRBV24-1 and J usage is TRBJ1-4; a weak D match, TRBD1 (6 bases). The CDR3 loop spans 14 amino acids. Germline CDR1 KGHDR, CDR2 SFDVKD. V lost 4 bases and J 10 bases, leaving 15 bases between the germline ends.

The chain couples TRBV2 to TRBJ2-5; 8 nucleotides match TRBD2. The CDR3 sequence is 16 residues long. The junction had 8 bases not matched to a gene; V was cut back by 2 bases and J by 3 bases. Germline V gene data show CDR1 as SNHLY and CDR2 as FYNNEI. The CDR3 protein is CASSESASGLEETQYF. The CDR3 DNA reads TGTGCCAGCAGTGAATCTGCTAGCGGGCTAGAAGAGACCCAGTACTTC. Full variable domain (outside the CDR3, taken from reference TRBV2 and TRBJ2-5): EPEVTQTPSHQVTQMGQEVILRCVPISNHLYFYWYRQILGQKVEFLVSFYNNEISEKSEIFDDQFSVERPDGSNFTLKIRSTKLEDSAMYFCASSESASGLEETQYFGPGTRLLVL.

Points on this clonotype: A read error may produce the germline difference seen at one junction end. The V and J genes are TRBV10-3 and TRBJ1-1; D is unresolved. The CDR3 is 14 residues long. Germline V gene sequence: CDR1 ENHRY, CDR2 SYGVKD. In nucleotides, the CDR3 is TGTGCCAGCAGTTACTCGACTCTGAACACTGAAGCTTTCTTT. It codes for CASSYSTLNTEAFF.

This clonotype was detected many times. The rearrangement links TRBV7-9 to TRBJ1-6; D is ambiguous. Trimming pared 2 bases from V and 14 bases from J, leaving 7 bases between. Germline values: CDR1 SEHNR, CDR2 FQNEAQ (reference sequence). There are 11 residues in the CDR3. CDR3 DNA sequence: TGTGCCAGCAGCTTATCCGGTTCCCTCCACTTT. Protein product: CASSLSGSLHF.

This clonotype was counted many times. The rearrangement links TRBV2 to TRBJ1-6; D unclear. The CDR3 is 14 residues long. V was shortened by 6 bases and J by 8 bases, with 14 bases between the two germline ends. Germline lookup yields CDR1 SNHLY and CDR2 FYNNEI. CDR3 in DNA: TGTGCCAGCAGGGAGGCGCATATCGATTCACCCCTCCACTTT. It is translated as CASREAHIDSPLHF.

CDR3 region: CASSPIGRYQETQYF. The CDR3 nucleotides read TGTGCCAGCTCACCAATCGGGAGGTACCAAGAGACCCAGTACTTC. The chain recombines TRBV7-8 with TRBJ2-5; 7 bases are shared with TRBD2. CDR1 SGHVS and CDR2 FQNEAQ come from the germline V gene. The J segment lost 0 bases and the V segment lost 8 bases, leaving 9 bases of the junction unmatched. The CDR3 runs to 15 residues.